The 10 T cell receptor beta chains in this list originate from one sample, sequenced in a study of blood T cell repertoires in COVID-19. Assay: immunoSEQ multiplex PCR; the TCRdb copy retains only in-frame clones and omits some. The sample records about 160,000 clones, around 92% being singletons. The sample comprised peripheral blood. The source is a young man with COVID-19, enrolled during active disease.

This chain joins TRBV18 and TRBJ1-2; tentatively, D is TRBD1 (5 bases). Trimming cost V 4 bases and J 8 bases, with 14 bases left between them. The CDR3 sequence is 13 residues long. Per germline, CDR1 KGHSH and CDR2 LQKENI. CDR3 coding DNA: TGTGCCAGCTCACTCGGCCAGGGTGTGGGCTACACCTTC. Translation gives CASSLGQGVGYTF.

This chain joins TRBV25-1 and TRBJ2-2, with a tentative D call TRBD1 (6 bases). The V gene lost 5 bases and the J gene lost 4 bases, with 17 bases spanning the gap. The CDR3 runs to 16 residues. Per germline, CDR1 MGHDK and CDR2 SYGVNS. This chain's CDR3 is CASSSRGPDGTGELFF. CDR3 DNA: TGTGCCAGCAGTTCCAGGGGCCCCGATGGCACCGGGGAGCTGTTTTTT.

The chain couples TRBV5-1 to TRBJ2-1, with TRBD2 matching 10 bases. From germline, CDR1 is SGHRS and CDR2 YFSETQ. Losses at the gene ends were 2 bases for V and 4 bases for J; bases not matched to a gene: 9. This CDR3 has 17 amino acids. CDR3 sequence reads: CASSLIPKRGGYNEQFF. The CDR3 DNA sequence: TGCGCCAGCAGCTTAATCCCCAAGCGGGGGGGATACAATGAGCAGTTCTTC.

V is TRBV10-3 and J is TRBJ1-4; D may be TRBD1 (6 bases). The V end lost 8 bases, the J end lost 8 bases, and 15 bases lay between the germline ends. CDR3 length: 13 amino acids. Germline CDR1 ENHRY, CDR2 SYGVKD. The CDR3 DNA sequence: TGTGCCATCCGGAACTCAGGGGACGAAAAACTGTTTTTT. Amino acid sequence: CAIRNSGDEKLFF.

The V gene is TRBV12-3 or TRBV12-4, the J gene TRBJ1-6, with D possibly TRBD1 on 6 matching bases. This CDR3 is built from 13 residues. Trimming shortened V by 6 bases and J by 3 bases, and 6 bases separated the two germline ends. In nucleotides, the CDR3 is TGTGCCAGCAGGACAGGCTATAATTCACCCCTCCACTTT. Amino acid sequence: CASRTGYNSPLHF.

The chain carries TRBV20-1 and TRBJ1-1, with a tentative D call TRBD1 (5 bases). Trimming removed 6 bases from V and 5 bases from J, with 10 bases in between. In germline, CDR1 is DFQATT, CDR2 SNEGSKA (reference sequence). The CDR3 length is 11 residues. The CDR3 DNA reads as TGCAGTGCCCGCAGGGAAACTGAAGCTTTCTTT. Its translation is CSARRETEAFF.

This clone was recorded once. This chain uses TRBV19 with TRBJ1-1; 7 nucleotides agree with TRBD1. The germline CDR1 and CDR2 sequences are LNHDA and SQIVND (reference sequence). The CDR3 has 13 amino acids. The ends lost 5 bases at V and 4 bases at J; junction bases unmatched: 4. Here the CDR3 reads CASSGHRGTEAFF. Written as DNA, the CDR3 is TGTGCCAGTAGTGGCCACAGGGGCACTGAAGCTTTCTTT.

V is TRBV18 and J is TRBJ2-1, with D possibly matching TRBD1 (6 bases). This CDR3 comprises 15 residues. Germline lookup yields CDR1 KGHSH and CDR2 LQKENI. With 5 bases removed from V and 6 bases from J, the gap between germline ends came to 17 bases. The DNA of the CDR3 is TGTGCCAGCTCATCAGGCCCGGACAGAGTCAATGAGCAGTTCTTC. Its translation: CASSSGPDRVNEQFF.

Only a few counts were recorded for this clone. This chain joins TRBV21-1 and TRBJ1-2. TRBV21-1 is assigned pseudogene status. The CDR3 runs to 13 residues. The CDR3: CASTLVGGNGYTF. The CDR3 DNA is TGTGCCAGCACCCTAGTGGGGGGAAATGGCTACACCTTC.

V and J are TRBV30 and TRBJ1-2; possible D gene TRBD1, 6 bases. Germline V gives CDR1 GTSNPN, CDR2 SVGIG (reference sequence). There are 12 residues in the CDR3. Trimming took 4 bases from V and 9 from J, leaving 15 bases between them. Here the CDR3 DNA reads TGTGCCTGGAACTTAGAAAGGGACAGCTACACCTTC. Translation: CAWNLERDSYTF. The variable domain in full, with the rest retrieved from reference TRBV30 and TRBJ1-2, is SQTIHQWPATLVQPVGSPLSLECTVEGTSNPNLYWYRQAAGRGLQLLFYSVGIGQISSEVPQNLSASRPQDRQFILSSKKLLLSDSGFYLCAWNLERDSYTFGSGTRLTVV.